The text below deals with one T cell receptor beta chain. Which antigen it targets is not known. No per-base quality is available; no much larger clone lies one base away. The library was generated by the immunoSEQ multiplex PCR assay. The multiplex PCR relied on a mix of 60 forward primers for TCR Vbeta segments and 13 reverse primers for TCR Jbeta segments. A multiplex PCR assay on genomic DNA amplified the CDR3 region of rearranged TCR beta genes. Amplified TCR beta libraries were sequenced as 87-base-pair reads on the Illumina HiSeq System. As for the authors' bioinformatics: Across the roughly 670 repertoires, a later analysis counted approximately 75 million unique TCR beta chains, 8.5 million to 12 million of which were shared by at least two donors. A nearest-neighbor algorithm error-corrected the raw reads and collapsed the reads into unique sequences, merging closely related sequences to remove PCR and sequencing errors. CDR3 sequences were aligned to IMGT reference sequences to assign V, D and J gene segments. For a sequence to be retained, at least a six-nucleotide match to both a V gene segment and a J gene segment was required. Rearrangements were called productive when the CDR3 lacked stop codons and stayed in frame with V and J; all others were non-productive. Following IMGT convention, CDR3 was defined as the stretch from the second conserved V-encoded cysteine to the conserved J-encoded phenylalanine. The earlier analysis of some 600 of the donors excluded sequences that lacked an unambiguous match to a single V gene segment. In an earlier analysis of roughly 600 of the donors, a V segment was called functional when productive rearrangements were above 56.7%, and segregating when the standard deviation between donors exceeded 5%. A statistical classification framework was built to diagnose cytomegalovirus status from the catalog of TCR beta chain sequences. A later analysis assigned V and J genes by comparing TCR nucleotide sequences with IMGT/GENE-DB human TR gene sequences. Using the TCRdist pipeline, a later analysis assigned CDR3 sequences along with most-parsimonious VDJ recombination scenarios. A later analysis defined each TCR beta chain by its CDR3 amino acid sequence plus V-gene family, and excluded reads lacking a unique V-gene family. In a later analysis, 500 to 650 highly shared, low-generation-probability nucleotide sequences were removed to address suspected cross-contamination and a sequencing artifact. In a later analysis, a clonal expansion index for each public chain was calculated from normalized within-repertoire ranks of inferred template counts. In a later analysis, generation probabilities were computed with a VDJ recombination model fitted to out-of-frame rearrangements, and the resulting probabilities were checked against IGoR. In a later analysis, hypergeometric tests were used to score TCR-TCR, TCR-HLA and TCR-CMV co-occurrence, with a repertoire-size bias correction applied to TCR pairs. False discovery rates were estimated in a later analysis by permuting HLA or CMV assignments 20 times. In a later analysis, co-occurring TCRs were grouped with DBSCAN, and TCRdist sequence similarity was added when clustering was performed within HLA-allele-positive subsets. For co-occurrence clustering, repertoires with fewer than 30,000 or more than 120,000 public chains were excluded, along with about five repertoires with anomalous nucleotide sharing. Drawn from immuneACCESS, this table holds only the in-frame rearrangements with V and J called that TCRdb kept. Clones are partly lost; checked studies trace under half to an unresolved V gene and leave the rest unexplained. V and J calls and clone size are as listed in that table; D and trimming were resolved from the DNA. The sample table contains 220,000 or so clones; only one count was recorded for around 75% of them. Jointly, the top ten make up approximately 1.9% of the sample.

The cohort consisted of some 730 healthy bone marrow donors. At the time of sampling, every cohort member was nominally healthy, though immune exposures that went unrecorded were likely present. The donor was CMV seronegative and was included in the group of over 300 seronegative cohort members. A peripheral blood sample was provided by each donor, and peripheral blood mononuclear cells were used for TCR beta sequencing. The Qiagen DNeasy Blood Extraction Kit was used to extract genomic DNA from the blood cell samples. The data were obtained in a study of cytomegalovirus exposure and HLA in healthy donors (TCRdb year 2017). About the study as a whole: An earlier analysis of roughly 610 of the donors reported 250 to 300 Gb of sequence data and around 110 million unique TCR beta sequences obtained from about 180 million T cells. An early release covering just under 650 HLA-typed donors comprised about 300 gigabases of sequencing data and around 86 million unique TCR sequences. The genetic ancestry cluster associated with self-reported Caucasian donors included 81% of the 350 to 500 genotyped donors. The study was designed to test whether signatures of past pathogen exposure could be identified by cataloging public T cell receptors. Using immunosequencing, the study profiled T cell repertoires from approximately 700 subjects and related those repertoires to cytomegalovirus serostatus. A separate validation cohort of roughly 110 different subjects was used in addition to the 666-subject first cohort. To predict cytomegalovirus infection status, the study brought together high-throughput TCR immunosequencing, statistical association of individual TCRs with disease status, and machine learning. To study patterns of TCR occurrence, a later analysis re-analyzed previously published TCR beta repertoires from around 660 donors and added high-resolution HLA genotyping. In the later analysis, no new phenotypic data were used to find candidate immune exposures; instead, reliance was placed on TCR beta sequences and their occurrence across donors. An earlier analysis of some 500 of the donors applied high-throughput TCR beta sequencing to assess whether each TCR beta V gene segment acted as functional or pseudogenic. Donor age, sex, ethnicity and CMV serostatus were compiled alongside the repertoire data. Genome-wide SNP genotypes for about 55% of the roughly 670 donors were used in a later genetic analysis, which treated that subset as a discovery cohort. All discovery cohort repertoires had been generated on a single sequencing platform. Class I and class II HLA loci were covered by the typing at four-digit resolution. The number of donors typed differed by locus, with about 629-630 for A, B, C, DRB1 and DQB1, roughly 520 for DQA1, about 610 for DPA1, and approximately 470 for DPB1. A few DR-DQ haplotypes were handled as single units for association and clustering because linkage in the cohort was strong. Across 300 to 500 genotyped donors of the cohort, an average of about 240,000 unique TCR beta nucleotide sequences per donor were sequenced, and 15% to 20% of those sequences were non-productive. Overall study outcomes, separate from this receptor: A later analysis associated 16,951 TCR beta sequences with specific HLA alleles at a false discovery rate of 0.05. A group of highly shared sequence variants was considered likely to be a technical artifact of the sequencing pipeline. An association between a missense DCLRE1C variant and V-gene and J-gene trimming of TCR beta chains was found in a later genetic analysis and replicated in an independent cohort. The classifier was reported to diagnose cytomegalovirus status with high specificity and sensitivity in both the original and validation cohorts. The study listed 164 TCR beta chains as associated with cytomegalovirus. According to the authors, the approach could potentially be generalized to other disease states and immunological phenotypes. According to a later analysis, TCR association rates differed among HLA loci, with DRB1 alleles showing the most associated TCRs and HLA-C alleles showing the fewest. Across donors, most TCR sequences were observed very rarely, whereas some public TCRs were present in many individuals. The presence/absence analyses assumed that sequencing depth was roughly uniform across donors, and that assumption may not be true. HLA typing was unavailable for some donors at each locus, so association tests used only the typed subset. This cohort had only TCR beta chains sequenced, and the lack of alpha or paired-chain data limited which features could be detected. Because counts were too low, seventeen rarely observed V segments, including chromosome 9 orphons, were excluded from the earlier analysis of around 590 of the donors. According to a later genetic analysis, donors in an Asian-associated ancestry cluster had fewer N-insertions in productive TCRs than the approximately 690-donor mean. Several of the top co-occurrence clusters appeared to be linked to parvovirus B19, influenza, CMV and Epstein-Barr virus, according to a later analysis. A later analysis found that HLA-associated TCR beta chains were more clonally expanded and had lower generation probabilities than equally common non-associated chains. Correlated functional status among segregating V segments might reflect linkage disequilibrium, but an unknown experimental factor could not be ruled out. Three of the identified cytomegalovirus-associated TCR beta chains were confirmed in vitro to be specific for cytomegalovirus antigens. Broadly in line with IMGT annotations, most TCR beta V segments showed up in productive rearrangements about 90% or about 30% of the time in an earlier analysis of a few hundred of the donors. The 87-base-pair reads could not distinguish some IMGT-functional V segments, including TRBV6-2 and TRBV6-3, so those segments were excluded. Most CMV-associated TCR beta chains appeared to be HLA-restricted in a later analysis, and the HLA associations seemed to be driven largely by CMV exposure. A further reported finding was that TCR beta sequences accurately predicted the HLA-A and HLA-B alleles for most subjects in the first cohort. Strong co-occurrence of HLA alleles, especially DR and DQ, made assigning TCR associations to individual alleles difficult. CMV serostatus was the only immune exposure information available for the cohort.

The CDR3 runs 15 amino acids, cysteine and phenylalanine included. Only the CDR3 region is kept as DNA, spanning 45 bases read in frame from base 1. V and J are trimmed by 8 bases and 3 bases, and the gene matches miss 12 bases of the junction. The germline V gene encodes CDR1 SNHLY and CDR2 FYNNEI. Recombination linked TRBV2 to TRBJ2-5, and 7 junctional nucleotides match TRBD2. The source material was PBMCs. The sequence derives from a young woman in good health and CMV-seronegative. The CDR3 region has the sequence CASSSPGDYKETQYF. In nucleotide form, the sequence is TGTGCCAGCTCCTCTCCTGGGGACTACAAAGAGACCCAGTACTTC.